This T cell receptor (beta chain) was profiled in a study of spatial heterogeneity in lung cancer. In germline, CDR1 is SGHTA, CDR2 FQGTGA. The CDR3 is 16 residues long. Trimming removed 6 bases from V and 2 bases from J; junction bases left unmatched: 6. A single record per CDR3 protein comes from TCRdb applying MiXCR to the 5' RACE reads. The profile covers about 43,000 distinct CDR3 sequences, with around 21% appearing a single time and approximately 7.2% taken by the ten largest. The time point was: blood at routine non-recurrence follow-up after resection. V usage is TRBV7-3 and J usage is TRBJ2-5; 13 bases match TRBD2. This sample comprised PBMCs, obtained at follow-up. This sequence was found in a female donor with early-stage non-small cell lung cancer. The CDR3 nucleotides read TGTGCCAGCAGACCCCCGGGACTAGCGGGGCAAGAGACCCAGTACTTC. Amino acid sequence: CASRPPGLAGQETQYF.